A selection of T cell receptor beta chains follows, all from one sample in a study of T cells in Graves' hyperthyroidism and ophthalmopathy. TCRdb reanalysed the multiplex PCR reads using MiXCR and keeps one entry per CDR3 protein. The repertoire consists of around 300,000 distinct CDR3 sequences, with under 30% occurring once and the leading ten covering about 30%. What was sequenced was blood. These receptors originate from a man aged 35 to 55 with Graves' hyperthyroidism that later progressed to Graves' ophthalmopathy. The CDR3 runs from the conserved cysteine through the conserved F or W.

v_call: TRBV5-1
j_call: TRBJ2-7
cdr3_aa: CASSLAGGLGLEQYF

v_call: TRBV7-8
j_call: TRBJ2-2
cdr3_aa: CASSLVQRSGELFF

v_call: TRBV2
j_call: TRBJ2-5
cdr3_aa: CASSTSQQETQYF

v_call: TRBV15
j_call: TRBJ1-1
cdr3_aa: CATSRGFGTVNTEAFF

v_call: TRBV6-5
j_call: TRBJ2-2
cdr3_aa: CASSYSRTVNTGELFF

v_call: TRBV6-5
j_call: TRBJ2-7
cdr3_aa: CASSYRSTYEQYF

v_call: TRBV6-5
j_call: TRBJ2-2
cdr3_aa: CASSWLAGPGELFF

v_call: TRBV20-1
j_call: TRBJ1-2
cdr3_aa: CSALTTAGGQGDGYTF

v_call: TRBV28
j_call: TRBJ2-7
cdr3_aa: CASSQGLEEQYF

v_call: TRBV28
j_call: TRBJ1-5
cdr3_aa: CASSVTGAPGPPQHF

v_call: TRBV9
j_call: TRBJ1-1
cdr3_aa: CASSVAPLDRANTEAFF

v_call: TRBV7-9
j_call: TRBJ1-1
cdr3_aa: CASSSYKRGWGAFF

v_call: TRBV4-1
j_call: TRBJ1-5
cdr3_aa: CASSLGQLNQPQHF

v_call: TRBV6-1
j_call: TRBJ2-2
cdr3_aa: CASSAGLAGGITGELFF

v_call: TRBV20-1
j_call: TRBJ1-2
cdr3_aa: CSAITANYGYTF

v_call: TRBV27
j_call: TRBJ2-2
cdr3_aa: CASSGLAGGTPVGELFF

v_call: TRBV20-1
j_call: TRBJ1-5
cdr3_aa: CSVIKGTQPQHF

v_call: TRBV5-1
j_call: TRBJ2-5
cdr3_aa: CASSLLPTSDETQYF

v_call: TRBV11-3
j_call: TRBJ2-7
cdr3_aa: CASSHQTTSGEQYF

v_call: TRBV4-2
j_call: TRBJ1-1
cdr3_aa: CASSHRRYDGNTEAFF

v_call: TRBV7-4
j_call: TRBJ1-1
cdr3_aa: CASSPNPNAGTEAFF

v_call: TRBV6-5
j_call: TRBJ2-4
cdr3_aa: CASSYGGTGAKNIQYF

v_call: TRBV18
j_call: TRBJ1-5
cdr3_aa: CASSTSQGVDPQHF

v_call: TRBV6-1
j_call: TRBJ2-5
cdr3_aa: CASSGDRGETQYF

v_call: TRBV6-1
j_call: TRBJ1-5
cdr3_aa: CASSTPTLHDQPQHF

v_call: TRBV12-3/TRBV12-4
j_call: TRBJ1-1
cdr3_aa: CASSKAANTEAFF

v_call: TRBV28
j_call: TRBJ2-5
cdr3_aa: CATDRGLETQYF

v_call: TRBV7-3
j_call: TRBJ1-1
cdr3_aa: CASSLIFANTEAFF

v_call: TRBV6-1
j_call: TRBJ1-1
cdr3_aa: CASRDDRPVTEAFF

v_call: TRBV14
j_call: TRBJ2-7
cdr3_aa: CASSQKGQGFWEQYF

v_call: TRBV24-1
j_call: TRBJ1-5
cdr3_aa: CATSDLAGDGNQPQHF

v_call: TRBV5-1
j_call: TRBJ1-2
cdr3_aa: CASRTGTHYGYTF

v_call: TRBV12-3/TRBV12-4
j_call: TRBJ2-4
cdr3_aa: CASSAYRGLDIQYF

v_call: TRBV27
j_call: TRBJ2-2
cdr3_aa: CASSKPGTELLITGELFF

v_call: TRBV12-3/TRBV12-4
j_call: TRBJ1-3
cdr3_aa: CASSFRTGGFSGNTIYF

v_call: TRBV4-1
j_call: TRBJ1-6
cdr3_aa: CASSQDLAYNSPLHF

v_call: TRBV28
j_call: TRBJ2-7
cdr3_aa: CASSARGEQYF

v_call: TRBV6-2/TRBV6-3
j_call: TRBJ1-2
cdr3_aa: CASSRKRESNYGYTF

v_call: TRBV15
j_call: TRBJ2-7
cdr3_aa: CATSRDFFDNYEQYF

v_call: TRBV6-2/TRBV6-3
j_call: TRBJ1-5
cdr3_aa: CASSRTDHQPQHF

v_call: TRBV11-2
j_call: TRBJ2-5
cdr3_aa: CASSLNLELETQYF

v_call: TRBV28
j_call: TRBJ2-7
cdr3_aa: CAAGHPYEQYF

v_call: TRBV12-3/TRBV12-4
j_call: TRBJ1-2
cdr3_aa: CASSSSDGANYGYTF

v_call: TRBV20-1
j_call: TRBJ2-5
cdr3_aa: CSARQGGETQYF

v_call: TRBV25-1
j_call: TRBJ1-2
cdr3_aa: CASSEGTGGNYGYTF

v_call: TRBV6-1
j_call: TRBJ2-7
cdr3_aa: CASSELGTRTYEQYF

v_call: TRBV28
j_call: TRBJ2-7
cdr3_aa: CASRLPGDTYEQYF

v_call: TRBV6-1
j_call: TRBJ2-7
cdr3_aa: CASRIDRPPYEQYF

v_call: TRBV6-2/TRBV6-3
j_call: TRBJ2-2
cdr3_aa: CASSYDVLREGNTGELFF